The sequence of this T cell receptor beta chain was determined in a study of T cell responses to AZD1222 COVID-19 vaccine. Study-level background: Pooling was applied to second doses at about 4 or about 12 weeks.

Clones were sequenced by immunoSEQ multiplex PCR, and TCRdb holds only the in-frame ones, with some missing. The profile shows about 73,000 clones, about nine tenths of them singletons. Germline assignment: CDR1 MGHRA and CDR2 YSYEKL. V lost 3 bases, J lost 4 bases, and 16 bases lay in between. This CDR3 region has 16 residues. This TCR came from an adult in good health. The material sequenced was peripheral blood, taken on day 0 of AZD1222 vaccination. This chain uses TRBV4-1 with TRBJ1-5; possible D gene TRBD1, 6 bases. The CDR3: CASSQSLGAGNQPQHF. The DNA of the CDR3 is TGCGCCAGCAGCCAGAGCCTGGGGGCTGGTAATCAGCCCCAGCATTTT.